This section outlines one TCR beta chain sequence together with its context. Germline trimming cut 5 bases from V and 7 bases from J; bases unmatched to any gene: 9. The CDR3 totals 15 residues. Germline-derived CDR1 and CDR2 are MNHEY and SMNVEV (reference sequence). The sample originates from a study of STAT5B mutations in CD4+ large granular lymphocyte leukemia. Libraries were prepared by immunoSEQ multiplex PCR; TCRdb keeps only in-frame clonotypes and omits some of them. The sample carries approximately 31,000 clones, roughly 72% recorded once. Sample: CD4+ T cells from blood buffy coats. J is TRBJ1-5 and V is TRBV27; the match to TRBD1 covers 9 bases. The source of this sequence is a human donor in good health. The chain's CDR3 is CASSINRGRGQPQHF. DNA for the CDR3: TGTGCCAGCAGTATCAACAGGGGGCGCGGACAGCCCCAGCATTTT.